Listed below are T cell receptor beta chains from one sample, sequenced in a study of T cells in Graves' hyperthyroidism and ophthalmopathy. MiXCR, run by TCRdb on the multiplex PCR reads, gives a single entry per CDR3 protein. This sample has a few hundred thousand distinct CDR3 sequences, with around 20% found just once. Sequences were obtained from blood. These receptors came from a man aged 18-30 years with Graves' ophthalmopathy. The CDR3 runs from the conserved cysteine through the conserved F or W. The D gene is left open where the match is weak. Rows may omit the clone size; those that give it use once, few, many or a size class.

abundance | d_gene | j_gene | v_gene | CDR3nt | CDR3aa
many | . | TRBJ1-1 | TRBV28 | TGTGCCAGCAGTCAACCGGGTTTAGGGGCTGGGGCTTTCTTT | CASSQPGLGAGAFF
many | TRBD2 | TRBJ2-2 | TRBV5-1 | TGCGCCAGCAGCTTAAGCCTAGCGGCGAACACCGGGGAGCTGTTTTTT | CASSLSLAANTGELFF
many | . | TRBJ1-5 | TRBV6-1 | TGTGCCGTCGGCCCGTCGGGCAATCAGCCCCAGCATTTT | CAVGPSGNQPQHF
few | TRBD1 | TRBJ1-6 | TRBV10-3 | TGTGCCATCAGTGAGTCCGGGACAGAGCATTCACCCCTCCACTTT | CAISESGTEHSPLHF
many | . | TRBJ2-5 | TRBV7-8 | TGTGCCAGCAGCCTAAGGGAGTGGGGGACCTTCCAAGAGACCCAGTACTTC | CASSLREWGTFQETQYF
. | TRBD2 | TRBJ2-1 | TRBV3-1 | TGTGCCAGCAGCCACCAAGCGGGGGGGTTTGTCAATGAGCAGTTCTTC | CASSHQAGGFVNEQFF
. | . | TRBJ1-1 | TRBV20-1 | TGCAGTGCGTTTGGCGGGACTCTGAGCACTGAAGCTTTCTTT | CSAFGGTLSTEAFF
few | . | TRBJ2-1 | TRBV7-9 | TGTGCCAGCAGCCATACTAGAAATGGTGAGCAGTTCTTC | CASSHTRNGEQFF
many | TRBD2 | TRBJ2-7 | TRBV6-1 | TGTGCCAGCAGTACGGGGGGGGGCACATACGAGCAGTACTTC | CASSTGGGTYEQYF
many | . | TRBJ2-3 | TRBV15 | TGTGCCACCAGCAGAGATCGAGTCCGAGGGGCGAGGAGCACAGATACGCAGTATTTT | CATSRDRVRGARSTDTQYF
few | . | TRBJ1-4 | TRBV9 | TGTGCCAGCAGCCCTTCTACAGGGATTCCTAATGAAAAACTGTTTTTT | CASSPSTGIPNEKLFF
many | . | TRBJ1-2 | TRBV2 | TGTGCCAGCACTTGGGCTGGGGGCGGCTATGGCTACACCTTC | CASTWAGGGYGYTF
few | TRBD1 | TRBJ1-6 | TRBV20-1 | TGCAGTGCTACTTCAGGGGGCTCCTATAATTCACCCCTCCACTTT | CSATSGGSYNSPLHF
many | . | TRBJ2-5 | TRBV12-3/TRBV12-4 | TGTGCCAGCAGTTTATCGCCAATAGGGGAGACCCAGTACTTC | CASSLSPIGETQYF
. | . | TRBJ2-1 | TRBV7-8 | TGTGCCAGCAGCTCAACCCGGGGCGGCTCCTACAATGAGCAGTTCTTC | CASSSTRGGSYNEQFF
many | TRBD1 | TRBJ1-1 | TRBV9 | TGTGCCAGCAGCCCTCGGGACAGTCTCCCGAACACTGAAGCTTTCTTT | CASSPRDSLPNTEAFF
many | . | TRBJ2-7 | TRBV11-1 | TGTGCCAGCAGCTTAGAATTGAACAACGAGCAGTACTTC | CASSLELNNEQYF
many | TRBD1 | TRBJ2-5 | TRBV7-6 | TGTGCCAGCAGCTTATTGTTCGGGACAGTGTACTTC | CASSLLFGTVYF
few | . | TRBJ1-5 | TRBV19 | TGTGCCAGTAGTACACCACCCCCCCTCGCGCCCCAGCATTTT | CASSTPPPLAPQHF
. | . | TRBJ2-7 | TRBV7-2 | TGTGCCAGCAGCCACGACGGGTACGGCGAGCAGTACTTC | CASSHDGYGEQYF
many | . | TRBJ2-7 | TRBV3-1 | TGTGCCAGCAGCCAAGATGTGGTGGCCGCTTACGAGCAGTACTTC | CASSQDVVAAYEQYF
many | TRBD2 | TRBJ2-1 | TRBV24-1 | TGTGCCACCAGTGACCCCGGGACTAGCGGGGGAGGTGAGCAGTTCTTC | CATSDPGTSGGGEQFF
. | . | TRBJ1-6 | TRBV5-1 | TGCGCCAGCAGTTCCACGGGGGACTCCTATAATTCACCCCTCCACTTT | CASSSTGDSYNSPLHF
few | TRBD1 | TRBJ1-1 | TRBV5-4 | TGTGCCAGCAGCTGGGGACAGGGCGAGGGCACTGAAGCTTTCTTT | CASSWGQGEGTEAFF
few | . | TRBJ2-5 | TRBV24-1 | TGTGCCACCAGTGACGGTGCTGATCACCAAGAGACCCAGTACTTC | CATSDGADHQETQYF
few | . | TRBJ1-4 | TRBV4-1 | TGCGCCAGCAGCCAAGTCACGCGGCGGACTAATGAAAAACTGTTTTTT | CASSQVTRRTNEKLFF
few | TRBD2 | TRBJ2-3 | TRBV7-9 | TGTGCCAGCAGCCAGACTAGCGGGGGGCCAGATACGCAGTATTTT | CASSQTSGGPDTQYF
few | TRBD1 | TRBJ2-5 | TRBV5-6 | TGTGCCAGCAGCTCAAAGACAGGGGGCGAGACCCAGTACTTC | CASSSKTGGETQYF
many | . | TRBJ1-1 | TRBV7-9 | TGTGCCAGCATCCCCGCTGAAGCTTTCTTT | CASIPAEAFF
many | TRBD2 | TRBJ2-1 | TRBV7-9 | TGTGCCAGCAGCTTAGAGCTAGCGGGGGGAACAGATGAGCAGTTCTTC | CASSLELAGGTDEQFF